This is a list of T cell receptor beta chains from one sample in a study of CD8+ T cells in alopecia areata. Profiling relied on immunoSEQ multiplex PCR, and the TCRdb table lists in-frame clones only, not all of them. Here the sample spans 150,000 or so clones, about three fifths being singletons. Specimen: CD4+ T cells sorted from blood, collected at week 4, from a patient treated with tofacitinib. These receptors all come from a human donor with alopecia areata. Both conserved end residues are trimmed from each CDR3. Clone size is shown for a subset of rows, as once, few, many or a class of expanded clone.

ASSLALADTDTQY	few	TRBJ2-3	TRBV7-9
ASSRRGEHYGYT	.	TRBJ1-2	TRBV9
AWSEGFQETQY	.	TRBJ2-5	TRBV30
AWSQGAGSPLH	once	TRBJ1-6	TRBV30
SVKSGGNQPQH	.	TRBJ1-5	TRBV29-1
ASSLGLVSDTQY	once	TRBJ2-3	TRBV7-2
ASSEVPGAMTEAF	once	TRBJ1-1	TRBV2
SVSRQGTGELF	few	TRBJ2-2	TRBV29-1
ACPPVLGSALH	.	TRBJ1-6	TRBV30
STKTADTQY	.	TRBJ2-3	TRBV29-1
SVRVGQGPETQY	few	TRBJ2-5	TRBV29-1
ASSWAGDGYT	.	TRBJ1-2	TRBV11-2
SVVSPRDGPYEQY	once	TRBJ2-7	TRBV29-1
ASSVRDGGAGELF	.	TRBJ2-2	TRBV5-1
ASSGVGTDTQY	.	TRBJ2-3	TRBV9
AGAGRTGSSYEQY	.	TRBJ2-7	TRBV30
ATSRGQGTGYEQY	.	TRBJ2-7	TRBV15
ACPSRPGGYT	.	TRBJ1-2	TRBV30
ASSVDGGANYGYT	.	TRBJ1-2	TRBV9
ASSPWGSGETQY	.	TRBJ2-5	TRBV25-1
AWSRQGLDNSPLH	once	TRBJ1-6	TRBV30
ASSVDYQETQY	.	TRBJ2-5	TRBV6-1
AIPSGPYYGYT	.	TRBJ1-2	TRBV2
SVTPGQGPEQY	once	TRBJ2-7	TRBV29-1
ASSEQGSSYEQY	.	TRBJ2-7	TRBV6-1
ASSISGANVLT	.	TRBJ2-6	TRBV4-1
ASSLAKGWTYEQY	.	TRBJ2-7	TRBV7-2
ASSPEGMNTEAF	.	TRBJ1-1	TRBV5-1
SAGGAGRLF	.	TRBJ1-2	TRBV20-1